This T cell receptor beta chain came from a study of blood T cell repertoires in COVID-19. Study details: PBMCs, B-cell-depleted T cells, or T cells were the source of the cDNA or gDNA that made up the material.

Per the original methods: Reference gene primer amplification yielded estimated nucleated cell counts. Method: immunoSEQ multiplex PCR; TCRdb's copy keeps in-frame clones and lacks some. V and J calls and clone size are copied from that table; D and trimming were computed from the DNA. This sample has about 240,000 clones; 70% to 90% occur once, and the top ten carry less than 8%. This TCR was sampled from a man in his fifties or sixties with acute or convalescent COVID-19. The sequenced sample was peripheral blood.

The CDR3 sequence is CASSYSGSSDTQYF. For the CDR3, the DNA is TGCGCCAGCAGCTATAGCGGGAGTTCGGATACGCAGTATTTT. The chain links TRBV5-1 to TRBJ2-3; 9 bases align to TRBD2. CDR3 length: 14 amino acids. Germline CDR1 reads SGHRS; CDR2 reads YFSETQ. Trimming removed 3 bases from V and 6 bases from J; junction bases left unmatched: 5.